This T cell receptor (beta chain) came from a study of TIL therapy for anti-PD-1-resistant metastatic lung cancer. Study-level findings and limits: Infused TIL clonotypes partially replaced the baseline blood repertoire, then decayed over months.

The CDR3 spans 15 residues. V gave up 0 bases and J gave up 3 bases; unmatched junction bases: 5. Germline values: CDR1 WSHSY, CDR2 SAAADI. The libraries were made with immunoSEQ v3. Sequencing was performed with immunoSEQ multiplex PCR; in TCRdb, only in-frame clones are kept and a portion is missing. The sample records tens of thousands of clones, about 70% being singletons. Note on this clone: As yet, its antigen is unknown.

Described time point: pre-treatment sample, taken before nivolumab and TIL therapy. V and J are TRBV10-2 and TRBJ2-7, with 7 bases fitting TRBD2. This receptor was taken from a person aged 25-85 years with non-small cell lung cancer. This specimen was blood, taken at baseline. The CDR3 is CASSESAGVRYEQYF. The CDR3, as DNA: TGCGCCAGCAGTGAGTCGGCGGGAGTACGCTACGAGCAGTACTTC.